This T cell receptor beta chain was captured in a study of cytomegalovirus exposure and HLA in healthy donors. Overall study findings and caveats: Earlier results showed most TCR beta V segments being productive about 90% or about 30% of the time. There were some V segments, including TRBV6-2 and TRBV6-3, excluded as indistinguishable.

Remarks on this clone: Its antigen is unidentified.

The CDR3 length is 15 residues. V gave up 6 bases and J gave up 0 bases, with 15 bases separating them. Germline V gene sequence: CDR1 MNHNS, CDR2 SASEGT. Researchers ran the PCR with 60 Vbeta and 13 Jbeta primers. This table comes from immunoSEQ multiplex PCR, and its TCRdb copy is limited to in-frame clones, with some not included. The sample consists of 150,000 to 200,000 clones, about 79% of them appearing once. Sequenced material: PBMCs. The V call is TRBV6-1, the J call TRBJ2-7; D is unclear. The origin of this receptor is a boy aged 2 to 10 in good health and CMV-seronegative. In DNA, the CDR3 is TGTGCCAGCAGCCTACAGTTGGATAGCTCCTACGAGCAGTACTTC. This translates into CASSLQLDSSYEQYF.